This TCR beta chain derives from a study of T-cell memory formation after mild COVID-19. About the study: TCR clusters were mostly donor specific.

Study findings and constraints: Mainly in CM and EM were contracting CD4+ clones; CD8+ were in EMRA. Later expanders leaned toward CD4+, whereas clones contracting from day 15 to 85 were balanced CD4/CD8.

This clonotype was seen only a few times. Its antigen is not known. With constant-segment primers, 5'RACE yielded cDNA libraries of TCR alpha and TCR beta that carried sample barcodes and UMIs. MiXCR, run by TCRdb on the 5' RACE reads, gives a single entry per CDR3 protein. The table includes 300,000 or so distinct CDR3 sequences, 15% to 20% detected once. Germline CDR1 is SGHRS and CDR2 is YFSETQ. This CDR3 has 13 amino acids. The ends were cut back, 2 bases at V and 3 bases at J, with 9 bases in the middle. This receptor was obtained from a man aged 18-30 years who had mild COVID-19 (a few samples of this study predate the infection). Cell type and time point are not known. J is TRBJ2-7 and V is TRBV5-1; D possibly corresponds to TRBD1 (5 bases). The sequenced material came from PBMCs or a T cell subset sorted from them (not recorded which). The CDR3 DNA reads as TGCGCCAGCAGCTTAGGCAGGGACTACGAGCAGTACTTC. This encodes CASSLGRDYEQYF.